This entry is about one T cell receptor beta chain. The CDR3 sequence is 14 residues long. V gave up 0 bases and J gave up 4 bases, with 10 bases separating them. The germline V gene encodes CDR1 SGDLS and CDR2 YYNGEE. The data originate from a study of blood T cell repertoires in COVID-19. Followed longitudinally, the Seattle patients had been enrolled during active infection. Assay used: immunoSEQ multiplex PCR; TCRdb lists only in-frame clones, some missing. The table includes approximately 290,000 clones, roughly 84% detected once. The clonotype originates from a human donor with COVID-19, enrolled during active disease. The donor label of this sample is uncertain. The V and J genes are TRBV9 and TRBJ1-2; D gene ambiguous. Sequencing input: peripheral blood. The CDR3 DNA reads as TGTGCCAGCAGCGTAGATCCCAGTCCCTATGGCTACACCTTC. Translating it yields CASSVDPSPYGYTF.